The 15 T cell receptor beta chains below were found in one sample sequenced in a study of cytomegalovirus exposure and HLA in healthy donors. The primer mix had 60 Vbeta and 13 Jbeta primers. TCRdb's copy holds only in-frame clones and misses some; the assay was immunoSEQ multiplex PCR. Of about 140,000 clones in the sample, under 80% were seen once. The sample comprised PBMCs. These receptors all come from a male donor in good health and CMV-seronegative.

The CDR3 DNA reads as TGCGCCAGCAGCCAGACTAGTTCGGGGCCAGATACGCAGTATTTT. Protein sequence: CASSQTSSGPDTQYF. This chain uses TRBV5-1 with TRBJ2-3; maybe TRBD2 (6 bases). The germline V and J ends were trimmed by 4 bases and 4 bases, with 16 bases remaining between them. The CDR3 is 15 residues long. Germline V gene sequence: CDR1 SGHRS, CDR2 YFSETQ.

This clone was seen once. The chain links TRBV6-5 to TRBJ2-1; D is possibly TRBD2 (5 bases). V was pared by 10 bases and J by 5 bases, with 12 bases between. This CDR3 comprises 12 residues. The germline CDR1 and CDR2 sequences are MNHEY and SVGAGI. The CDR3 DNA follows: TGTGCCACCGAGGGATTCCACAATGAGCAGTTCTTC. It is translated as CATEGFHNEQFF.

This clone was detected a few times. The junction departs from germline at one end; a sequencing error may be responsible. The CDR3 sequence is CASSVQGGLDF. DNA of the CDR3: TGTGCCAGCAGTGTTCAGGGTGGCTTGGACTTC. The rearrangement joins TRBV25-1 to TRBJ2-5; TRBD1 might be the D (5 bases). This CDR3 is built from 11 residues. Germline assignment: CDR1 MGHDK and CDR2 SYGVNS.

This clone has just a few counts. The chain couples TRBV18 to TRBJ1-1; D might be TRBD1 (5 bases). Germline loops: CDR1 KGHSH, CDR2 LQKENI. The germline V and J ends were trimmed by 1 base and 0 bases, with 9 bases remaining between them. The CDR3 is made up of 15 amino acids. The CDR3 reads CASSPRLDMNTEAFF. The CDR3 nucleotides are TGTGCCAGCTCACCACGTTTGGACATGAACACTGAAGCTTTCTTT.

The V gene is TRBV7-2, the J gene TRBJ2-5; 8 bases align to TRBD2. The last part of the DNA fits TRBJ2-7 better; the J call may be wrong. Germline V gene lookup returns CDR1 SGHTA and CDR2 FQGNSA. This CDR3 spans 14 amino acids. The CDR3 protein is CASSLGLAFYEQYF. The CDR3 coding sequence is TGTGCCAGCAGCCTAGGACTAGCTTTCTACGAGCAGTACTTC.

V and J are TRBV29-1 and TRBJ2-4; 8 bases align to TRBD1. There are 14 residues in the CDR3. Looked up from germline, CDR1 is SQVTM and CDR2 is ANQGSEA. Unmatched junction bases numbered 5, after V lost 6 bases and J lost 1 base. CDR3 in DNA: TGCAGCGTCGGACAGGGTTTTGCCAAAAACATTCAGTACTTC. Protein product: CSVGQGFAKNIQYF. The variable domain in full, with the rest retrieved from reference TRBV29-1 and TRBJ2-4, is SAVISQKPSRDICQRGTSLTIQCQVDSQVTMMFWYRQQPGQSLTLIATANQGSEATYESGFVIDKFPISRPNLTFSTLTVSNMSPEDSSIYLCSVGQGFAKNIQYFGAGTRLSVL.

The CDR3 DNA follows: TGTGCCAGCAGCTTCGCGGACGGCGATAGCGGGGGGGATGAGGAGACCCAGTACTTC. It specifies CASSFADGDSGGDEETQYF. This chain links TRBV13 with TRBJ2-5; 11 bases are shared with TRBD2. Per the germline V gene, CDR1 is PRHDT and CDR2 is FYEKMQ (reference sequence). Germline trimming cut 3 bases from V and 5 bases from J; bases unmatched to any gene: 17. CDR3 length equals 19 residues. The full variable domain, rest sourced from reference TRBV13 and TRBJ2-5, is AAGVIQSPRHLIKEKRETATLKCYPIPRHDTVYWYQQGPGQDPQFLISFYEKMQSDKGSIPDRFSAQQFSDYHSELNMSSLELGDSALYFCASSFADGDSGGDEETQYFGPGTRLLVL.

This clone was observed a few times. The rearrangement links TRBV11-2 to TRBJ2-1; maybe TRBD2 (6 bases). With 7 bases removed from V and 0 bases from J, the gap between germline ends came to 22 bases. The CDR3 loop spans 18 amino acids. Germline V gives CDR1 SGHAT, CDR2 FQNNGV. CDR3 DNA sequence: TGTGCCAGCACAAGAACAGTCGGGGGTAGCGTCTCCTACAATGAGCAGTTCTTC. Protein: CASTRTVGGSVSYNEQFF.

The chain has TRBV10-2 and TRBJ2-4; a weak D match, TRBD1 (6 bases). Between the trimmed V and J ends, which lost 2 bases and 6 bases, there was a span of 17 bases. Germline V gene lookup returns CDR1 WSHSY and CDR2 SAAADI. This CDR3 spans 16 amino acids. CDR3 loop: CASSEGWLGAVNIQYF. CDR3 nucleotides: TGCGCCAGCAGTGAGGGCTGGCTGGGGGCCGTAAACATTCAGTACTTC.

The chain joins TRBV18 to TRBJ1-2, with a weak D call TRBD1 (6 bases). This CDR3 comprises 18 residues. Germline CDR1 reads KGHSH; CDR2 reads LQKENI. Trimming removed 3 bases at V and 4 bases at J, with 24 bases between. CDR3 DNA: TGTGCCAGCTCACCGCCCCTAAATAGCCTCGGGACAACCTATGGCTACACCTTC. Its translation is CASSPPLNSLGTTYGYTF.

CDR3 loop: CASSLTDRSYEQYF. CDR3 coding DNA: TGTGCCAGCAGCCTCACGGACAGGTCCTACGAGCAGTACTTC. The rearrangement joins TRBV11-1 to TRBJ2-7, with 7 bases matching TRBD1. Germline values: CDR1 SGHAT, CDR2 FQDESV (reference sequence). With 5 bases clipped from V and 1 base from J, the junction kept 5 bases outside the gene matches. The CDR3 runs to 14 residues.

The chain employs TRBV5-8 and TRBJ2-7; TRBD2 agrees at 9 bases. The length of the CDR3 is 14 residues. The trim removed 8 bases at V and 4 bases at J, leaving 10 bases unmatched. CDR1 is SGHTS, CDR2 YDEGEE, per germline. This CDR3 reads CASKQREAMYEQYF. The CDR3 DNA reads TGTGCCAGTAAGCAGCGGGAGGCGATGTACGAGCAGTACTTC.

The chain has TRBV27 and TRBJ2-3, with 9 bases identical to TRBD2. This CDR3 is 16 amino acids long. After removal of 0 bases from V and 2 bases from J, the junction contained 3 bases not matched to a gene. Per germline, CDR1 MNHEY and CDR2 SMNVEV (reference sequence). The CDR3 loop reads CASSLSLAGVTDTQYF. The CDR3 coding sequence is TGTGCCAGCAGTTTATCGTTAGCGGGAGTCACAGATACGCAGTATTTT.

This clone was observed a few times. The CDR3 region has the DNA TGTGCCAGCAGTTTACTGGGGAGTGTGAACACCGGGGAGCTGTTTTTT. Amino acid sequence: CASSLLGSVNTGELFF. The rearrangement uses TRBV27 and TRBJ2-2; possibly TRBD2 for D (5 bases). Trimming pared 2 bases from V and 1 base from J, leaving 11 bases between. CDR3 length equals 16 residues. In germline, CDR1 is MNHEY, CDR2 SMNVEV (reference sequence).

J is TRBJ1-2 and V is TRBV19; D perhaps matches TRBD1 (6 bases). This CDR3 has 15 residues. Looked up from germline, CDR1 is LNHDA and CDR2 is SQIVND (reference sequence). V was cut by 5 bases and J by 3 bases, with 16 bases left in between. Written as DNA, the CDR3 is TGTGCCAGTAGTTACGCAGGGGTTGGGGACTATGGCTACACCTTC. Translation gives CASSYAGVGDYGYTF. Full variable domain (remainder filled in from reference TRBV19 and TRBJ1-2): DGGITQSPKYLFRKEGQNVTLSCEQNLNHDAMYWYRQDPGQGLRLIYYSQIVNDFQKGDIAEGYSVSREKKESFPLTVTSAQKNPTAFYLCASSYAGVGDYGYTFGSGTRLTVV.